The 11 T cell receptor beta chains below were found in one sample sequenced in a study of cytomegalovirus exposure and HLA in healthy donors. This PCR relied on a set of 60 Vbeta primers and 13 Jbeta primers. Here immunoSEQ multiplex PCR was the method, and the copy in TCRdb shows in-frame clones only, minus some. The table includes about 200,000 clones, roughly 80% detected once. Sequenced: PBMCs. The receptor source for this set is a middle-aged man in good health and CMV-seronegative.

This chain's CDR3 is CASSPSTLREQYF. CDR3 nucleotide sequence: TGTGCCAGCTCACCGAGTACACTGCGGGAGCAGTACTTC. The chain is built from TRBV18 and TRBJ2-7; D gene unclear. Germline values: CDR1 KGHSH, CDR2 LQKENI. The length of the CDR3 is 13 residues. With 3 bases removed from V and 7 bases from J, the gap between germline ends came to 13 bases.

J is TRBJ2-5 and V is TRBV5-1, with D maybe TRBD1 (6 bases). Per germline, CDR1 SGHRS and CDR2 YFSETQ. This CDR3 spans 14 amino acids. The V end was cut by 1 base, the J end by 4 bases, with 11 bases between. Here the CDR3 reads CASSLQVGGETQYF. For the CDR3, the DNA is TGCGCCAGCAGCTTGCAAGTAGGGGGAGAGACCCAGTACTTC.

The rearrangement joins TRBV11-2 to TRBJ2-7; D call uncertain. This CDR3 is 13 amino acids long. The germline V and J ends were trimmed by 1 base and 0 bases, with 4 bases remaining between them. Germline loops: CDR1 SGHAT, CDR2 FQNNGV. CDR3 bases: TGTGCCAGCAGCTTAGGAGTCTCCTACGAGCAGTACTTC. Residues: CASSLGVSYEQYF.

The chain links TRBV4-1 to TRBJ2-2, with 9 bases identical to TRBD1. V lost 4 bases to trimming and J lost 7 bases; unmatched junction nucleotides: 7. The CDR3 has 15 amino acids. The germline CDR1 and CDR2 sequences are MGHRA and YSYEKL. This chain's CDR3 is CASSPLTGGHGELFF. CDR3 coding DNA: TGCGCCAGCAGCCCCTTGACAGGGGGACACGGGGAGCTGTTTTTT.

This clone occurred once. V gene TRBV15 combines with J gene TRBJ2-5; 10 bases agree with TRBD2. The junction had 1 base not matched to a gene; V was cut back by 1 base and J by 2 bases. The CDR3 sequence is 15 residues long. Germline CDR1 reads LNHNV; CDR2 reads YYDKDF (reference sequence). CDR3 nucleotides: TGTGCCACCAGCAGAGGGACTAGCGGACAAGAGACCCAGTACTTC. Its protein product is CATSRGTSGQETQYF.

The gene calls are TRBV6-5 and TRBJ2-7, with D tentatively TRBD1 (6 bases). This CDR3 contains 15 residues. The germline V and J ends were trimmed by 0 bases and 4 bases, with 13 bases remaining between them. Germline lookup yields CDR1 MNHEY and CDR2 SVGAGI. DNA of the CDR3: TGTGCCAGCAGTTACTCGCAGGGGCAGAGTTACGAGCAGTACTTC. Its translation is CASSYSQGQSYEQYF.

V is TRBV5-1 and J is TRBJ1-1, with TRBD1 matching 10 bases. V lost 4 bases to trimming and J lost 6 bases; unmatched junction nucleotides: 6. Germline CDR1 is SGHRS and CDR2 is YFSETQ. The CDR3 loop spans 14 amino acids. The CDR3 here is CASSVGDRGSEAFF. Written as DNA, the CDR3 is TGCGCCAGCAGCGTCGGGGACAGGGGCTCTGAAGCTTTCTTT.

Details on this clone: Other DNA sequences in this sample translate to the same CDR3. The chain couples TRBV28 to TRBJ2-1, with 8 bases matching TRBD2. The junction had 5 bases not matched to a gene; V was cut back by 6 bases and J by 1 base. The germline CDR1 and CDR2 sequences are MDHEN and SYDVKM. This CDR3 contains 15 residues. CDR3 nucleotide sequence: TGTGCCAGCAGCCCAACTAGCGGTTCCTACAATGAGCAGTTCTTC. Translated, it gives CASSPTSGSYNEQFF.

This chain connects TRBV25-1 to TRBJ1-2; D unclear. The CDR3 has 13 residues. Trimming took 2 bases from V and 7 from J, leaving 11 bases between them. In germline, CDR1 is MGHDK, CDR2 SYGVNS. The CDR3 bases are TGTGCCAGCAGTGAAGGCGGGAGCTGTGGCTACACCTTC. Its translation is CASSEGGSCGYTF.

V is TRBV7-2 and J is TRBJ2-3; D ambiguous. V was shortened by 5 bases and J by 6 bases, with 9 bases between the two germline ends. CDR1 is SGHTA, CDR2 FQGNSA, per germline. CDR3 length: 12 amino acids. CDR3 in amino acids: CASSAQLDTQYF. As DNA, the CDR3 is TGTGCCAGCAGCGCACAATTGGATACGCAGTATTTT.

This clone has only one observation. The chain recombines TRBV5-1 with TRBJ2-5; 7 nucleotides align to TRBD2. The length of the CDR3 is 16 residues. V was clipped by 5 bases and J by 2 bases; unmatched bases: 12. The germline CDR1 and CDR2 sequences are SGHRS and YFSETQ. As DNA, the CDR3 is TGCGCCAGCAGGATTATCCCACTAGCGCCACAAGAGACCCAGTACTTC. It encodes CASRIIPLAPQETQYF. The complete variable domain, with remaining parts taken from reference TRBV5-1 and TRBJ2-5, reads KAGVTQTPRYLIKTRGQQVTLSCSPISGHRSVSWYQQTPGQGLQFLFEYFSETQRNKGNFPGRFSGRQFSNSRSEMNVSTLELGDSALYLCASRIIPLAPQETQYFGPGTRLLVL.